The 10 T cell receptor beta chains given below trace back to one sample, sequenced in a study of T-cell reconstitution after alpha-beta-depleted transplantation in children. Preparation of the TCRbeta library was carried out with unique molecular identifiers. TCRdb passed the PCR reads through MiXCR, listing each CDR3 protein once. The sample has a few hundred thousand distinct CDR3 sequences, about an eighth seen once. The sample was PBMCs, taken from the stem cell graft. The receptors originated from a human donor who donated a stem cell graft to a child with Fanconi anemia.

This clonotype was counted a few times. This chain joins TRBV5-1 and TRBJ1-1; D perhaps matches TRBD1 (5 bases). CDR1 SGHRS and CDR2 YFSETQ come from the germline V gene. Trimming took off 2 bases at V and 6 bases at J, with 17 bases between the two ends. CDR3 length equals 15 residues. The CDR3 DNA follows: TGCGCCAGCAGCTTAGGGACGCTAAACGACCCTGAAGCTTTCTTT. Encoded protein: CASSLGTLNDPEAFF.

This chain uses TRBV6-2 or TRBV6-3 with TRBJ1-1; TRBD1 matches 8 bases. The CDR3 sequence is 15 residues long. J lost 1 base, V lost 4 bases, and 5 bases had no gene match. Germline V gives CDR1 MNHEY, CDR2 SVGEGT. The CDR3 protein is CASSSQGAANTEAFF. In DNA, the CDR3 is TGTGCCAGCAGTTCCCAGGGGGCCGCGAACACTGAAGCTTTCTTT.

This clonotype was seen only a few times. This chain links TRBV27 with TRBJ2-7, with D possibly matching TRBD2 (6 bases). There are 12 residues in the CDR3. The V end lost 0 bases, the J end lost 7 bases, and 7 bases lay between the germline ends. Germline V CDR1 and CDR2: MNHEY, SMNVEV (reference sequence). CDR3 region: CASSLSSGEQYF. The CDR3 DNA is TGTGCCAGCAGTTTATCTAGCGGAGAGCAGTACTTC.

This chain uses TRBV5-1 with TRBJ2-1; no definite D call. The ends were cut back, 0 bases at V and 6 bases at J, with 13 bases in the middle. Germline V gene lookup returns CDR1 SGHRS and CDR2 YFSETQ. CDR3 length: 15 residues. The CDR3 spells CASSLAAGLGNEQFF. The CDR3 DNA reads as TGCGCCAGCAGCTTGGCCGCTGGGTTGGGCAATGAGCAGTTCTTC.

The chain carries TRBV27 and TRBJ2-1, with D perhaps TRBD1 (5 bases). CDR3 length: 15 residues. V lost 5 bases, J lost 10 bases, and 21 bases lay in between. CDR1 is MNHEY, CDR2 SMNVEV, per germline (reference sequence). CDR3 bases: TGTGCCAGCAGTCCCGACAGAACTCCCCTCAGGGAGCAGTTCTTC. This sequence encodes CASSPDRTPLREQFF.

This clonotype came up a few times. The CDR3 bases are TGTGCCAGTAGTATTCGCCCGGGGACTGGAAACACCATATATTTT. This sequence encodes CASSIRPGTGNTIYF. This chain connects TRBV19 to TRBJ1-3; D is unclear. V lost 3 bases and J 2 bases, leaving 11 bases between the germline ends. The CDR3 length is 15 residues. Per germline, CDR1 LNHDA and CDR2 SQIVND (reference sequence). Using reference TRBV19 and TRBJ1-3 for the parts outside the CDR3, the full variable domain is DGGITQSPKYLFRKEGQNVTLSCEQNLNHDAMYWYRQDPGQGLRLIYYSQIVNDFQKGDIAEGYSVSREKKESFPLTVTSAQKNPTAFYLCASSIRPGTGNTIYFGEGSWLTVV.

This clonotype was detected only a few times. The chain carries TRBV4-3 and TRBJ2-4; D remains unclear. Germline assignment: CDR1 LGHNA and CDR2 YSLEER. This CDR3 is built from 13 residues. Trimming left V 2 bases short and J 9 bases short, with 11 bases between. In DNA form, the CDR3 reads TGCGCCAGCAGCCAAAACGGGTTAGGCATTCAGTACTTC. Encoded protein: CASSQNGLGIQYF.

This clonotype was counted at least ten times. V is TRBV4-3 and J is TRBJ1-2; unclear D gene. V was trimmed by 0 bases and J by 7 bases, leaving 15 bases between them. The CDR3 totals 15 residues. Germline assignment: CDR1 LGHNA and CDR2 YSLEER. The CDR3 spells CASSQETRGWGGYTF. The DNA of the CDR3 is TGCGCCAGCAGCCAAGAAACGAGAGGGTGGGGTGGCTACACCTTC.

The chain employs TRBV7-8 and TRBJ2-1; 9 nucleotides match TRBD2. The CDR3 consists of 16 residues. CDR1 and CDR2 from the germline V gene are SGHVS and FQNEAQ. V lost 1 base and J lost 4; bases outside the gene matches: 5. The CDR3 DNA follows: TGTGCCAGCAGCTTAGGGCGGGGGGGTTTATACAATGAGCAGTTCTTC. Protein: CASSLGRGGLYNEQFF.

This clonotype was detected ten times or more. The chain couples TRBV6-5 to TRBJ2-7; 12 bases line up with TRBD1. V lost 6 bases, J lost 5 bases, and 17 bases stayed unmatched. CDR3 length equals 18 residues. The germline V gene has CDR1 MNHEY and CDR2 SVGAGI. DNA for the CDR3: TGTGCCAGCAGCTCGGGACAGGGGGCCAGGTTTCAATCGGACGAGCAGTACTTC. Encoded protein: CASSSGQGARFQSDEQYF.